In its sample, the clone carrying this T cell receptor (beta chain) was seen a few times. The entry originates in a study of T-cell memory formation after mild COVID-19. Employing constant-segment primers, 5'RACE generated TCR alpha and TCR beta cDNA libraries bearing sample barcodes and UMIs. TCRdb reanalysed the 5' RACE reads using MiXCR and keeps one entry per CDR3 protein. The sample includes approximately 98,000 distinct CDR3 sequences, roughly a sixth of them seen just once. Between the trimmed V and J ends, which lost 0 bases and 5 bases, there was a span of 10 bases. The CDR3 is 14 amino acids. Germline CDR1 reads SGHRS; CDR2 reads YFSETQ.

The rearrangement joins TRBV5-1 to TRBJ2-3; no reliable D call. This receptor was taken from a man younger than 35 who had mild COVID-19 (a few samples of this study predate the infection). Cell type and time point are not known. What was sequenced was PBMCs or a T cell subset sorted from them (not recorded which). The CDR3 DNA is TGCGCCAGCAGCTTGGGTTGGGCTAAAGATACGCAGTATTTT. Protein sequence: CASSLGWAKDTQYF. Together with reference TRBV5-1 and TRBJ2-3, the CDR3 gives the full variable domain: KAGVTQTPRYLIKTRGQQVTLSCSPISGHRSVSWYQQTPGQGLQFLFEYFSETQRNKGNFPGRFSGRQFSNSRSEMNVSTLELGDSALYLCASSLGWAKDTQYFGPGTRLTVL.